The rows below give T cell receptor beta chains drawn from one sample of a study of cytomegalovirus exposure and HLA in healthy donors. Some clones are missing from TCRdb's copy, which holds only in-frame ones; the method was immunoSEQ multiplex PCR. The profile shows just over 150,000 clones, around 74% of them singletons. The sample comprised PBMCs. The receptor source for this set is a female donor in good health and CMV-seronegative. The CDR3 runs from the conserved cysteine through the conserved F or W. The order of the fields is V gene, D gene, J gene, clone size, CDR3 DNA, CDR3 protein. D genes are given only for firm matches. Clone size is stated in some rows and not others, as once, few, many or a class when expanded.

V gene: TRBV9
D gene: .
J gene: TRBJ1-4
clone size: .
CDR3 DNA: TGTGCCAGCAGTCCCAGGGAGGGGACGAATGAAAAACTGTTTTTT
CDR3 protein: CASSPREGTNEKLFF

V gene: TRBV5-6
D gene: TRBD1
J gene: TRBJ2-3
clone size: .
CDR3 DNA: TGTGCCAGCAGCTTGTCGCAGGGGGATATGGATACGCAGTATTTT
CDR3 protein: CASSLSQGDMDTQYF

V gene: TRBV20-1
D gene: .
J gene: TRBJ2-1
clone size: .
CDR3 DNA: TGCAGTGCTAGAAAGGAGCGAGAGCAGTTCTTC
CDR3 protein: CSARKEREQFF

V gene: TRBV10-2
D gene: TRBD1
J gene: TRBJ1-2
clone size: .
CDR3 DNA: TGCGCCAGCACGCCAGCCGGGACAGGCCCTACTAACTATGGCTACACCTTC
CDR3 protein: CASTPAGTGPTNYGYTF

V gene: TRBV5-1
D gene: .
J gene: TRBJ1-2
clone size: .
CDR3 DNA: TGCGCCAGCAGCTTCTCCCCTGAGGGCCTAAACTATGGCTACACCTTC
CDR3 protein: CASSFSPEGLNYGYTF

V gene: TRBV7-8
D gene: .
J gene: TRBJ1-1
clone size: .
CDR3 DNA: TGTGCCAGCAGCTTTCTTCACGGAGACACTGAAGCTTTCTTT
CDR3 protein: CASSFLHGDTEAFF

V gene: TRBV4-1
D gene: .
J gene: TRBJ2-2
clone size: .
CDR3 DNA: TGCGCCAGCAGCCAAGATATGGGACAGAACACCGGGGAGCTGTTTTTT
CDR3 protein: CASSQDMGQNTGELFF

V gene: TRBV2
D gene: TRBD2
J gene: TRBJ2-3
clone size: .
CDR3 DNA: TGTGCCAGCAGTGAAGACGGGAGGGCAAGCACAGATACGCAGTATTTT
CDR3 protein: CASSEDGRASTDTQYF

V gene: TRBV4-1
D gene: .
J gene: TRBJ2-3
clone size: .
CDR3 DNA: TGCGCCAGCAGCCGAGAAGGGTGGGGGGACAGAGATACGCAGTATTTT
CDR3 protein: CASSREGWGDRDTQYF

V gene: TRBV21-1
D gene: .
J gene: TRBJ1-1
clone size: .
CDR3 DNA: TGTGCCAGCAGCCGTGGAAGGACAGGGGGATTGAACACTGAAGCTTTCTTT
CDR3 protein: CASSRGRTGGLNTEAFF

V gene: TRBV10-1
D gene: TRBD2
J gene: TRBJ2-1
clone size: .
CDR3 DNA: TGCGCCAGCAGCAAAGGACTAGCGGTCCACAATGAGCAGTTCTTC
CDR3 protein: CASSKGLAVHNEQFF

V gene: TRBV27
D gene: TRBD1
J gene: TRBJ1-2
clone size: .
CDR3 DNA: TGTGCCAGCAGCTTCTACAGGGGATTGAACTATGGCTACACCTTC
CDR3 protein: CASSFYRGLNYGYTF

V gene: TRBV7-6
D gene: .
J gene: TRBJ1-1
clone size: .
CDR3 DNA: TGTGCCAGCAGCCTTATGCGACAGCCGAACACTGAAGCTTTCTTT
CDR3 protein: CASSLMRQPNTEAFF

V gene: TRBV30
D gene: TRBD2
J gene: TRBJ2-2
clone size: .
CDR3 DNA: TGTGCCTGGACTATGAACACGCGAACTAGCGGGAGGGCCTTGAGAACCGGGGAGCTGTTTTTT
CDR3 protein: CAWTMNTRTSGRALRTGELFF

V gene: TRBV6-4
D gene: TRBD1
J gene: TRBJ1-1
clone size: .
CDR3 DNA: TGTGCCAGCAGTCTCGGACAGGGATCCACTGAAGCTTTCTTT
CDR3 protein: CASSLGQGSTEAFF

V gene: TRBV5-1
D gene: .
J gene: TRBJ1-5
clone size: .
CDR3 DNA: TGCGCCAGCAGCTTGGGGGTGGGAGGGGGCAATCAGCCCCAGCATTTT
CDR3 protein: CASSLGVGGGNQPQHF

V gene: TRBV7-9
D gene: .
J gene: TRBJ2-5
clone size: .
CDR3 DNA: TGTTCCAGCAGCTTAGATAGGTCCTCCACAGGGGGGGTCCAAGAGACCCAGTACTTC
CDR3 protein: CSSSLDRSSTGGVQETQYF

V gene: TRBV27
D gene: .
J gene: TRBJ2-3
clone size: .
CDR3 DNA: TGTGCCAGCAGTATCGCCAGCGTCGCTAGCACAGATACGCAGTATTTT
CDR3 protein: CASSIASVASTDTQYF

V gene: TRBV30
D gene: .
J gene: TRBJ2-5
clone size: .
CDR3 DNA: TGTGCCTGGAGCGGACTTGGAGGGGAAGAGACCCAGTACTTC
CDR3 protein: CAWSGLGGEETQYF

V gene: TRBV19
D gene: TRBD1
J gene: TRBJ1-1
clone size: .
CDR3 DNA: TGTGCCAGTAGTATCGGGACAGGGAATACTGAAGCTTTCTTT
CDR3 protein: CASSIGTGNTEAFF

V gene: TRBV5-4
D gene: .
J gene: TRBJ2-3
clone size: few
CDR3 DNA: TGTGCCAGCAGCGCTCGGGACTTCACAGATACGCAGTATTTT
CDR3 protein: CASSARDFTDTQYF

V gene: TRBV6-1
D gene: .
J gene: TRBJ1-1
clone size: .
CDR3 DNA: TGTGCCAGCACCCAAGGAGGATATGAAGCTTTCTTT
CDR3 protein: CASTQGGYEAFF

V gene: TRBV4-2
D gene: .
J gene: TRBJ1-1
clone size: .
CDR3 DNA: TGTGCCAGCAGCCGGGTGGATGGGCCGGGGACTGAAGCTTTCTTT
CDR3 protein: CASSRVDGPGTEAFF

V gene: TRBV10-2
D gene: .
J gene: TRBJ1-2
clone size: few
CDR3 DNA: TGCGCCAGCAGCCAGAATGGCTATGGCTACACCTTC
CDR3 protein: CASSQNGYGYTF

V gene: TRBV28
D gene: TRBD1
J gene: TRBJ1-3
clone size: .
CDR3 DNA: TGTGCCAGCAGTTCACCGGGACAGGGAAACACCATATATTTT
CDR3 protein: CASSSPGQGNTIYF

V gene: TRBV27
D gene: .
J gene: TRBJ1-1
clone size: few
CDR3 DNA: TGTGCCAGCAGTTTATACGGAGGATTCACTGAAGCTTTCTTT
CDR3 protein: CASSLYGGFTEAFF

V gene: TRBV5-1
D gene: .
J gene: TRBJ1-2
clone size: .
CDR3 DNA: TGCGCCAGCAGCTTGGGGCAGGGAGGTAGCTATGGCTACACCTTC
CDR3 protein: CASSLGQGGSYGYTF

V gene: TRBV30
D gene: TRBD1
J gene: TRBJ1-2
clone size: few
CDR3 DNA: TGTGCCACCCTGGGACAGGTATTAGCTAACTATGGCTACACCTTC
CDR3 protein: CATLGQVLANYGYTF

V gene: TRBV28
D gene: .
J gene: TRBJ1-2
clone size: .
CDR3 DNA: TGTGCCAGCAGTTTGGGGGGGGAGGGGTTAGCTAACTATGGCTACACCTTC
CDR3 protein: CASSLGGEGLANYGYTF

V gene: TRBV6-6
D gene: .
J gene: TRBJ1-4
clone size: few
CDR3 DNA: TGTGCCAGCAAACGCGGCGTTAATGAAAAACTGTTTTTT
CDR3 protein: CASKRGVNEKLFF

V gene: TRBV15
D gene: .
J gene: TRBJ1-1
clone size: .
CDR3 DNA: TGTGTCACCAGCCCCCGCCGGGCTGAAGCTTTCTTT
CDR3 protein: CVTSPRRAEAFF

V gene: TRBV7-9
D gene: .
J gene: TRBJ2-1
clone size: .
CDR3 DNA: TGTGCCAGCAGCGTAAGCCCTCTGGGTAGCCGTTTCAATGAGCAGTTCTTC
CDR3 protein: CASSVSPLGSRFNEQFF

V gene: TRBV4-2
D gene: TRBD1
J gene: TRBJ1-2
clone size: .
CDR3 DNA: TGTGCCAGCAGCCAATCCGGGACAGGGAGGGATAACTATGGCTACACCTTC
CDR3 protein: CASSQSGTGRDNYGYTF

V gene: TRBV27
D gene: .
J gene: TRBJ2-7
clone size: .
CDR3 DNA: TGTGCCAGCAGAAGTCTAGGCCCTAGGTACGAGCAGTACTTC
CDR3 protein: CASRSLGPRYEQYF

V gene: TRBV18
D gene: .
J gene: TRBJ1-6
clone size: .
CDR3 DNA: TGTGCCAGCTCCAGGGTGGTTGATTCACCCCTCCACTTT
CDR3 protein: CASSRVVDSPLHF

V gene: TRBV18
D gene: .
J gene: TRBJ2-5
clone size: once
CDR3 DNA: TGTGCCAGCTCACCATTGGGGGGAGGCGAGACCCAGTACTTC
CDR3 protein: CASSPLGGGETQYF

V gene: TRBV13
D gene: TRBD1
J gene: TRBJ2-7
clone size: .
CDR3 DNA: TGTGCCAGCAGCCCGGGGTTGGGACAGGGTGGCGAGCAGTACTTC
CDR3 protein: CASSPGLGQGGEQYF

V gene: TRBV7-2
D gene: TRBD1
J gene: TRBJ1-5
clone size: .
CDR3 DNA: TGTGCCAGCAGCCCCGATACAGGGGTCCAGCCCCAGCATTTT
CDR3 protein: CASSPDTGVQPQHF

V gene: TRBV7-2
D gene: .
J gene: TRBJ2-2
clone size: .
CDR3 DNA: TGTGCCAGCAGCCTCAGGGACACCGGGGAGCTGTTTTTT
CDR3 protein: CASSLRDTGELFF

V gene: TRBV30
D gene: .
J gene: TRBJ1-2
clone size: .
CDR3 DNA: TGTGCCTGGAGCCCTAAGGGCAGGGTCTATGGCTACACCTTC
CDR3 protein: CAWSPKGRVYGYTF

V gene: TRBV6-1
D gene: TRBD1
J gene: TRBJ2-5
clone size: once
CDR3 DNA: TGTGCCAGTCAACGGGACAGGGGAGAGACCCAGTACTTC
CDR3 protein: CASQRDRGETQYF

V gene: TRBV5-1
D gene: TRBD2
J gene: TRBJ2-3
clone size: .
CDR3 DNA: TGCGCCAGCAGCCCCCAGCCGGGACTAGCGGGAGTTCTCGACACAGATACGCAGTATTTT
CDR3 protein: CASSPQPGLAGVLDTDTQYF

V gene: TRBV5-4
D gene: TRBD1
J gene: TRBJ2-4
clone size: .
CDR3 DNA: TGTGCCAGCAGCCCAGGGACAGCTCTAGCCAAAAACATTCAGTACTTC
CDR3 protein: CASSPGTALAKNIQYF

V gene: TRBV6-1
D gene: TRBD1
J gene: TRBJ1-5
clone size: .
CDR3 DNA: TGTGCCAGCAGTGAATTGGACAGGACCTTAAATAGCAATCAGCCCCAGCATTTT
CDR3 protein: CASSELDRTLNSNQPQHF

V gene: TRBV27
D gene: .
J gene: TRBJ1-1
clone size: .
CDR3 DNA: TGTGCCAGCAGTTTATCAAGTGAAGTACTGACTGAAGCTTTCTTT
CDR3 protein: CASSLSSEVLTEAFF

V gene: TRBV15
D gene: .
J gene: TRBJ1-5
clone size: .
CDR3 DNA: TGTGCCACCAGCAGAGTTTGGGGGGGCAATCAGTCCCAGCATTTT
CDR3 protein: CATSRVWGGNQSQHF

V gene: TRBV7-9
D gene: .
J gene: TRBJ2-1
clone size: once
CDR3 DNA: TGTGCCAGCAGCCCGAAACAGAGCCCCAATGAGCAGTTCTTC
CDR3 protein: CASSPKQSPNEQFF

V gene: TRBV9
D gene: .
J gene: TRBJ1-2
clone size: .
CDR3 DNA: TGTGCCAGCAGCGTAGAGGCGGAGTTAGCTAACTATGGCTACACCTTC
CDR3 protein: CASSVEAELANYGYTF

V gene: TRBV7-3
D gene: TRBD2
J gene: TRBJ2-1
clone size: .
CDR3 DNA: TGTGCCAGCAGCCCTTCTAGCGGGACCTACAATGAGCAGTTCTTC
CDR3 protein: CASSPSSGTYNEQFF

V gene: TRBV2
D gene: .
J gene: TRBJ2-4
clone size: .
CDR3 DNA: TGTGCCAGCAGGCGGGCATTAGGACAGCTTTTCGGCATTCAGTACTTC
CDR3 protein: CASRRALGQLFGIQYF

V gene: TRBV5-1
D gene: .
J gene: TRBJ2-1
clone size: once
CDR3 DNA: TGCGCCAGCAGCTTGGTACAGGGTAATCATGAGCAGTTCTTC
CDR3 protein: CASSLVQGNHEQFF

V gene: TRBV6-1
D gene: .
J gene: TRBJ2-1
clone size: once
CDR3 DNA: TGTGCCAGCAGTGGGGACAGCGGGGAGCAGTTCTTC
CDR3 protein: CASSGDSGEQFF